These 3 T cell receptor beta chains were sequenced from one sample in a study of shared clonotypes between healthy human individuals. Clones were read by immunoSEQ multiplex PCR, and TCRdb kept only the in-frame ones, dropping some. Among 1,100,000 or so clones listed, 70% to 80% were seen once. The sample comprised memory CD4+ T cells from PBMCs. The subset: CD45RA-negative fraction. All receptors derive from a man younger than 35 in good health. Some clones in this sample may be carry-over from other donors' samples.

The chain combines TRBV5-5 with TRBJ1-5; 7 positions agree with TRBD1. This CDR3 comprises 15 residues. From germline, CDR1 is SGHKS and CDR2 YYEKEE (reference sequence). V gave up 4 bases and J gave up 4 bases; unmatched junction bases: 8. This CDR3 reads CASSPGTDSNQPQHF. As DNA, the CDR3 is TGTGCCAGCAGCCCTGGGACAGACTCTAATCAGCCCCAGCATTTT.

The CDR3 bases are TGTGCCAGCAGGATGGACAGGGGTGGCGGGGAGCTGTTTTTT. It is translated as CASRMDRGGGELFF. V usage is TRBV6-4 and J usage is TRBJ2-2, with 9 bases that match TRBD1. The V gene's germline CDR1 is MRHNA and CDR2 SNTAGT. The CDR3 contains 14 residues. V shed 6 bases, J shed 7 bases, and the junction held 6 bases outside the gene matches.

The chain couples TRBV2 to TRBJ2-3, with 9 bases that match TRBD2. Looked up from germline, CDR1 is SNHLY and CDR2 is FYNNEI. The CDR3 contains 20 residues. The junction had 20 bases not matched to a gene; V was cut back by 6 bases and J by 1 base. CDR3 sequence: CASRRRGPETRTSGTDTQYF. CDR3 sequence (DNA): TGTGCCAGCAGACGTAGGGGACCAGAAACAAGGACTAGCGGCACAGATACGCAGTATTTT.